This record looks at one T cell receptor beta chain sequence and its context. This clone was detected only once. The clone's antigen remains unknown. There are no base qualities to consult, and no much larger clone falls within one base. The record originates from a study of blood T cell repertoires in COVID-19 (dated by TCRdb to 2018 to 2020). As for the study more broadly: Collaborator samples came from the United States, Italy and Spain and covered acute and convalescent phases of COVID-19. Where available, HLA class I and class II types were obtained from metadata supplied by the sample provider rather than from assay-based typing. A freely available public database, intended as a resource for researchers studying the immune response to SARS-CoV-2, is where the repertoires were released. Deeply sampled blood TCRbeta repertoires from subjects exposed to, actively infected with, or recovered from COVID-19 were included in the dataset. The prospective study material was composed of cDNA or gDNA derived from T cells, B-cell-depleted T cells, or PBMCs. Nearly every sample came with metadata listing a de-identified subject ID, COVID-19 status, age in years and sex. Samples came from the ongoing ImmuneRACE study (first 160 participants) plus 1,254 subjects from 6 global collaborators. Broad study findings and their caveats: Clinical and demographic metadata were provided uncurated, with the amount varying by source and participant.

The immunoSEQ Assay, a bias-controlled multiplex PCR, was used to amplify TCRbeta CDR3 regions from genomic DNA. Per the source publication's procedure: The number of nucleated cells in each sample was estimated from the amplification of reference gene primers within the assay. Sequence reads were collapsed and filtered to measure the absolute abundance of every unique TCRbeta CDR3 rearrangement. Productive Simpson clonality was computed per sample as the square root of Simpson's diversity index over productive rearrangements. The immuneACCESS repertoire file appears here via TCRdb, limited to in-frame rearrangements. These files lack a portion of the clones; in checked studies, under half of the deficit traces to unresolved V genes, and the cause of the others is not known. The DNA gave D and trimming, while V, J and clone size come from that table. This sample comprises around 190,000 clones, roughly 81% of them detected only once. The ten largest account for 11% of the sample.

From the cysteine up to the phenylalanine, the CDR3 has a length of 20 residues. The retained sequence is limited to the CDR3, 60 bases, with the frame set at the first base. One collaborating source in Seattle enrolled patients during active infection and followed them longitudinally through the course of disease. Each collaborating institution followed its own protocols to collect whole blood in K2EDTA tubes. Collaborator samples were shipped for TCRbeta analysis as frozen whole blood, isolated PBMCs, or DNA extracted from either sample type. This sequence was found in a woman aged 40 to 55 with COVID-19, enrolled during active disease. Recombination connected TRBV21-1 to TRBJ2-1; TRBD1 was called by the table and not checked on the DNA. TRBV21-1 is a pseudogene segment. Specimen: peripheral blood. The CDR3 protein: CASSRPGQGLPQLAYNEQFF. The DNA reads as follows: TGTGCCAGCAGCAGACCGGGACAGGGCTTACCCCAACTCGCCTACAATGAGCAGTTCTTC.